The present TCR beta chain was sequenced within a study of blood T cell repertoires in COVID-19 (dated by TCRdb to 2019 to 2021). Context from the whole study: Samples covering the acute and convalescent phases of COVID-19 were provided by collaborators in the United States, Italy and Spain. The material from the prospective study consisted of cDNA or gDNA derived from T cells, B-cell-depleted T cells, or PBMCs. Subjects who had been exposed to COVID-19, were actively infected with it, or had recovered from it provided the deeply sampled blood TCRbeta repertoires that made up the dataset. The repertoires were released in a freely available public database intended as a resource for research on the immune response to SARS-CoV-2. Samples were obtained from the ongoing ImmuneRACE study (first 160 participants) and from about 1,300 subjects provided by 6 global collaborators. A de-identified subject ID, COVID-19 status, age in years and sex were almost always included in the sample metadata. Where HLA class I and class II types were available, the types were taken from metadata supplied by the sample provider, not from assay-based typing. Results the study describes overall, beyond this receptor: The quantity of clinical and demographic metadata differed by source and by participant and was supplied without curation.

In the prospective study, participants were roughly 18 to 95 years old, resided in about two dozen geographic areas of the United States, and were enrolled through a virtual design. In the prospective study, participants were assigned to cohorts based on the clinical history participants reported in a screening survey and a study questionnaire. Recovered participants in ImmuneRACE Cohort 3 were defined as having two consecutive negative NP/OP PCR tests, clearance from a healthcare professional, or resolution of symptoms. In the prospective study, whole blood, serum and a nasopharyngeal or oropharyngeal swab were collected from each participant by mobile phlebotomists. Participants in the prospective study had the option to provide additional blood draws and questionnaires over a roughly two-month period. Blood samples from the prospective study were shipped frozen or at room temperature prior to DNA extraction.

The immunoSEQ Assay, a bias-controlled multiplex PCR, was used to amplify TCRbeta CDR3 regions from genomic DNA. The paper's processing steps were these. Within the assay, amplification of reference gene primers was used to estimate how many nucleated cells each sample contained. To quantify the absolute abundance of each unique TCRbeta CDR3 rearrangement, sequence reads were collapsed and filtered. Productive Simpson clonality was computed per sample as the square root of Simpson's diversity index over productive rearrangements. TCRdb mirrors the immuneACCESS table, restricted to in-frame sequences. Some clones are absent from its copies; in checked studies, under half trace to an unresolved V gene, and the reason for the others is unknown. V, J and clone size are those of that table, while D and trimming were read from the DNA. The sample records roughly 280,000 clones, 85% to 90% of which are singletons. The top ten clonotypes cover under 2.5% of the sample.

This clone was recorded a few times. There is no known antigen for this receptor. The input lacks base qualities; no much larger clone sits a single base away. The material sequenced was PBMCs or T cells enriched from blood (not recorded which). The clonotype comes from a woman in her late teens or twenties who had recovered from COVID-19.

CDR3 reads: CASSQTPGDGNTIYF. The nucleotides are TGCGCCAGCAGTCAAACCCCAGGGGATGGAAACACCATATATTTT. The rearrangement combines TRBV5-1 with TRBJ1-3; TRBD1 could be the D gene, as 6 bases match. There are 15 amino acids in the CDR3, from cysteine to phenylalanine inclusive. The sequence is cut down to CDR3 DNA, 45 bases in frame from base 1. A distance of 15 bases separates the germline ends of V and J, which lose 5 bases and 3 bases respectively. The germline V gene gives CDR1 as SGHRS and CDR2 as YFSETQ.